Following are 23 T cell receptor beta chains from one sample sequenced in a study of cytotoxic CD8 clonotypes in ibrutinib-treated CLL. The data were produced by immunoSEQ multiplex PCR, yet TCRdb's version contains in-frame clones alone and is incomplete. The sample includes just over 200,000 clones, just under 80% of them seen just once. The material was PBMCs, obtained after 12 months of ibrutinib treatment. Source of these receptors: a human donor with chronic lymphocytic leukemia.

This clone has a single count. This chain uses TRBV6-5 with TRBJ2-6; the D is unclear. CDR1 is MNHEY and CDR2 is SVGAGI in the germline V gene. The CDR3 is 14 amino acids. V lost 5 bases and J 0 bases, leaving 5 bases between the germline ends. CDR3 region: CASSGLSGANVLTF. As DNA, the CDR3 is TGTGCCAGCAGTGGTCTCTCTGGGGCCAACGTCCTGACTTTC.

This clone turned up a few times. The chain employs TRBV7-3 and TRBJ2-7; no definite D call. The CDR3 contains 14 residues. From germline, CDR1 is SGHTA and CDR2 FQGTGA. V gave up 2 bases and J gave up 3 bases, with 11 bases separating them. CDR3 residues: CASSLSRLDYEQYF. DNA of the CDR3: TGTGCCAGCAGCTTATCACGGCTTGACTACGAGCAGTACTTC.

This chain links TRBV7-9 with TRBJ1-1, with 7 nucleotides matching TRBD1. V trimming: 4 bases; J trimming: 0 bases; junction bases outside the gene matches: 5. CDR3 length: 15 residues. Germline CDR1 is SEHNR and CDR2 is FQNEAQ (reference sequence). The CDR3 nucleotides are TGTGCCAGCAGCTGGGGACAGTCTATGAACACTGAAGCTTTCTTT. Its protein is CASSWGQSMNTEAFF.

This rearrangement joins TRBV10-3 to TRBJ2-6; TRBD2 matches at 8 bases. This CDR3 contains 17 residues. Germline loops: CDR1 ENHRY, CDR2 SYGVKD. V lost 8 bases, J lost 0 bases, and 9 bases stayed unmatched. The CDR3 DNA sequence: TGTGCCATCCCCTCGCGGGAGGCGAGCTCTGGGGCCAACGTCCTGACTTTC. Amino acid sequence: CAIPSREASSGANVLTF.

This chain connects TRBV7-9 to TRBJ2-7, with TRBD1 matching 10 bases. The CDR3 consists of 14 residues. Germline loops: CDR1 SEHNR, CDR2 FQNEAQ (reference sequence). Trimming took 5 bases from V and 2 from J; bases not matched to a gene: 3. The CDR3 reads CASSPGQGAYEQYF. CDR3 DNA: TGTGCCAGCAGCCCCGGACAGGGGGCCTACGAGCAGTACTTC.

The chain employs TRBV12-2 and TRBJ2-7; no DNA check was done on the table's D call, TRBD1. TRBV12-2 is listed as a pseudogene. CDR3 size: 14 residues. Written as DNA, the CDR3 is TGTGCAAGTCGTGGACAGGGGGTGATCTACGAGCAGTACTTC. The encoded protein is CASRGQGVIYEQYF.

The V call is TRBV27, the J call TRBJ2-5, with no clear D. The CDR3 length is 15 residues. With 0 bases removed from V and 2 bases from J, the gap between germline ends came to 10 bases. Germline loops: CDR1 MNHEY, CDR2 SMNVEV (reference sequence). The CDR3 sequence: CASSLSTEDQETQYF. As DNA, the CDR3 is TGTGCCAGCAGTTTATCCACCGAAGATCAAGAGACCCAGTACTTC.

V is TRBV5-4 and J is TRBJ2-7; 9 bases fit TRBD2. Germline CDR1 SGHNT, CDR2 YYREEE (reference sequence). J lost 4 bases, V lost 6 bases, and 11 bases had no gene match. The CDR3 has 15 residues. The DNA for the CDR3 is TGTGCCAGCAAAAGGGCAGCGGGAGGTTCTTACGAGCAGTACTTC. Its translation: CASKRAAGGSYEQYF.

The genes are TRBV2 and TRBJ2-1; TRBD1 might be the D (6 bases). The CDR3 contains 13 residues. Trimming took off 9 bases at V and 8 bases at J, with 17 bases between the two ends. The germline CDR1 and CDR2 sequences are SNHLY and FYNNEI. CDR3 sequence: CASCGYRVDEQFF. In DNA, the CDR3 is TGTGCCAGTTGCGGGTACAGGGTGGATGAGCAGTTCTTC.

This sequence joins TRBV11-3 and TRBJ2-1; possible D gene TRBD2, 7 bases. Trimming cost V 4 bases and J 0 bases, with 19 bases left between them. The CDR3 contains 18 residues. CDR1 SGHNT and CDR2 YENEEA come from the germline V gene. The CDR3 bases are TGTGCCAGCAGCTCCCCGATTGGGGGGGGCAACTCCTACAATGAGCAGTTCTTC. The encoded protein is CASSSPIGGGNSYNEQFF.

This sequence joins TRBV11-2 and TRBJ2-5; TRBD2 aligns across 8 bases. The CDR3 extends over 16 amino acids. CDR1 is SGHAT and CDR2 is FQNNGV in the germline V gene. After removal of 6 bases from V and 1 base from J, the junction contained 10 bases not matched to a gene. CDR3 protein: CASRPTGGVFQETQYF. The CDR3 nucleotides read TGTGCCAGCAGACCGACGGGGGGGGTGTTCCAAGAGACCCAGTACTTC.

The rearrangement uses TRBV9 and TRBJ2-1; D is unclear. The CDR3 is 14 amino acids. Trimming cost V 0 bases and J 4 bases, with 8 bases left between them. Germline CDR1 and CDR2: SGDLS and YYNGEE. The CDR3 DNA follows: TGTGCCAGCAGCGTAGAAGGAAGGTACAATGAGCAGTTCTTC. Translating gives CASSVEGRYNEQFF.

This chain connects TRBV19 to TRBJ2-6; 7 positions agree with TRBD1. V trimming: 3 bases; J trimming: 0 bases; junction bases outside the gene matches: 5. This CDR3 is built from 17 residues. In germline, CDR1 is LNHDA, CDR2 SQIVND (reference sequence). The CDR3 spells CASSITTGDSGANVLTF. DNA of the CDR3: TGTGCCAGTAGTATCACAACAGGGGACTCTGGGGCCAACGTCCTGACTTTC.

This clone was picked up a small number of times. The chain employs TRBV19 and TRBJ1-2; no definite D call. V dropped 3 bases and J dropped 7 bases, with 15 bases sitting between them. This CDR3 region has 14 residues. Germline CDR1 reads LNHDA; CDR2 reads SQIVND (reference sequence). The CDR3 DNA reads TGTGCCAGTAGTATTCCAGGTTCCAACGGTGGCTACACCTTC. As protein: CASSIPGSNGGYTF. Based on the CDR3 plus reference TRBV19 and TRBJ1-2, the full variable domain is DGGITQSPKYLFRKEGQNVTLSCEQNLNHDAMYWYRQDPGQGLRLIYYSQIVNDFQKGDIAEGYSVSREKKESFPLTVTSAQKNPTAFYLCASSIPGSNGGYTFGSGTRLTVV.

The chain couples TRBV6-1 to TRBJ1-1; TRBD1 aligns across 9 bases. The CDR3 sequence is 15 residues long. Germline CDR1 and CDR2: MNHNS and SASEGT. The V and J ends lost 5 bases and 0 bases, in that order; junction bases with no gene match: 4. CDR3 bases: TGTGCCAGCAGTCTACAGGGGGCCATGAACACTGAAGCTTTCTTT. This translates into CASSLQGAMNTEAFF.

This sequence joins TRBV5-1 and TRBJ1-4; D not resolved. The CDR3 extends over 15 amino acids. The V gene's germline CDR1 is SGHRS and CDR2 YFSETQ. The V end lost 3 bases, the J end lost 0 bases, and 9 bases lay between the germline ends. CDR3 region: CASSSGYPTNEKLFF. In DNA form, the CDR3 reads TGCGCCAGCAGCTCTGGGTACCCAACTAATGAAAAACTGTTTTTT.

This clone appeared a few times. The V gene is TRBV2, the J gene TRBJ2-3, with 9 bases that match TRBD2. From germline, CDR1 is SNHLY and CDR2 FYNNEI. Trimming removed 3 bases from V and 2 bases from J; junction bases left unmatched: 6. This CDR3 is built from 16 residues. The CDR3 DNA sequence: TGTGCCAGCAGTGACATTGCGGGGGGGCTCACAGATACGCAGTATTTT. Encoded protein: CASSDIAGGLTDTQYF.

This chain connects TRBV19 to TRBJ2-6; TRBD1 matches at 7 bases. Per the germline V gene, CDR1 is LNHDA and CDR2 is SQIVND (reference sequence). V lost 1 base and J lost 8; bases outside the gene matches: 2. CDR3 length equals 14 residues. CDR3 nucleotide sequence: TGTGCCAGTAGTATAGCGACAGGGACCAACGTCCTGACTTTC. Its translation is CASSIATGTNVLTF.

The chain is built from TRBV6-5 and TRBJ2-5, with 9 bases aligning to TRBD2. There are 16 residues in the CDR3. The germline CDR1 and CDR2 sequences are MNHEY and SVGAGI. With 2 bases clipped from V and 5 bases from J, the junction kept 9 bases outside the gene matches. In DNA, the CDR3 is TGTGCCAGCAGTTACCAGGTCGGGCTAGCGGGGGAGACCCAGTACTTC. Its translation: CASSYQVGLAGETQYF.

The DNA for the CDR3 is TGTGCCAGCAGTTTCGGGGACAGGGTTACTGGCTACACCTTC. Translation: CASSFGDRVTGYTF. This chain uses TRBV27 with TRBJ1-2; TRBD1 matches at 9 bases. CDR1 is MNHEY, CDR2 SMNVEV, per germline (reference sequence). CDR3 length equals 14 residues. The trim removed 3 bases at V and 7 bases at J, leaving 6 bases unmatched.

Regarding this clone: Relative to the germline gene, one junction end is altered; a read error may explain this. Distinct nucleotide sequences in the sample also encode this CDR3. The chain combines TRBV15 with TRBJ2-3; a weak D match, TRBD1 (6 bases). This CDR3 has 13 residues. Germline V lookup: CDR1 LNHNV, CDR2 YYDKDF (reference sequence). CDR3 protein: CATKQGTTDTQYF. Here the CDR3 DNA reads TGCGCCACCAAACAAGGGACAACAGATACGCAGTATTTT.

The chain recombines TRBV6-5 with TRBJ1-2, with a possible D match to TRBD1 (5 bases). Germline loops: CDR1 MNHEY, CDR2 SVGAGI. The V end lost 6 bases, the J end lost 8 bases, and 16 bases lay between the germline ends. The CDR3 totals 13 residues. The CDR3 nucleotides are TGTGCCAGCAGCCGGACACGGGGCTTGGGCTACACCTTC. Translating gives CASSRTRGLGYTF.

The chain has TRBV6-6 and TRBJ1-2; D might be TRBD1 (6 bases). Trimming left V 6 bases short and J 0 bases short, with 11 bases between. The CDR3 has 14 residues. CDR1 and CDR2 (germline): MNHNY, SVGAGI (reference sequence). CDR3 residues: CASRLQGTNYGYTF. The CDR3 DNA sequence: TGTGCCAGCAGACTTCAGGGGACTAACTATGGCTACACCTTC.